This TCR beta chain emerged from a study of blood T cell repertoires in COVID-19. Across the study: From T cells, B-cell-depleted T cells, or PBMCs came the material, which was cDNA or gDNA.

A single count supports this clone. Sequencing used immunoSEQ multiplex PCR; TCRdb keeps in-frame clones, though not all of them. The repertoire has under 95,000 clones, 70% to 90% of them found once; the top ten carry 3% to 3.5%. The CDR3 spans 13 residues. Looked up from germline, CDR1 is SGHNT and CDR2 is YYREEE (reference sequence). The V gene lost 0 bases and the J gene lost 6 bases, with 9 bases spanning the gap. The source material was peripheral blood. This receptor was obtained from a woman older than 75 with COVID-19, enrolled during active disease. The chain carries TRBV5-4 and TRBJ1-1; no definite D call. The CDR3 loop reads CASSLVGGPEAFF. The DNA of the CDR3 is TGTGCCAGCAGCTTGGTGGGAGGGCCTGAAGCTTTCTTT.